These 9 T cell receptor beta chains came from one sample sequenced in a study of T cell changes during pregnancy in multiple sclerosis. Repertoires were generated with immunoSEQ multiplex PCR, while TCRdb's copy carries only in-frame clones and drops some. Among approximately 100,000 clones listed, approximately 89% were seen once. The starting material was peripheral blood, obtained after pregnancy. The receptors were gathered from a female donor with multiple sclerosis, enrolled in a pregnancy study.

This chain links TRBV5-1 with TRBJ2-7; 7 bases are shared with TRBD2. The germline V gene encodes CDR1 SGHRS and CDR2 YFSETQ. The V gene end was trimmed by 4 bases and the J gene end by 6 bases; junction bases not matched to a gene: 7. The CDR3 is made up of 13 amino acids. This chain's CDR3 is CASSLVREGEQYF. The CDR3 bases are TGCGCCAGCAGCCTAGTGAGGGAGGGCGAGCAGTACTTC. The whole variable domain, filled in from reference TRBV5-1 and TRBJ2-7, reads KAGVTQTPRYLIKTRGQQVTLSCSPISGHRSVSWYQQTPGQGLQFLFEYFSETQRNKGNFPGRFSGRQFSNSRSEMNVSTLELGDSALYLCASSLVREGEQYFGPGTRLTVT.

V is TRBV10-2 and J is TRBJ1-1; 8 bases align to TRBD1. The CDR3 totals 17 residues. Per germline, CDR1 WSHSY and CDR2 SAAADI. The junction had 11 bases not matched to a gene; V was cut back by 5 bases and J by 0 bases. CDR3 DNA sequence: TGCGCCAGCAGTTCACAAAGGACAGGGCGGATGAACACTGAAGCTTTCTTT. Translated, it gives CASSSQRTGRMNTEAFF.

The chain combines TRBV6-6 with TRBJ2-1; 8 bases line up with TRBD1. This CDR3 has 15 amino acids. CDR1 is MNHNY, CDR2 SVGAGI, per germline (reference sequence). After removal of 6 bases from V and 3 bases from J, the junction contained 7 bases not matched to a gene. CDR3 amino acids: CASSPGQDFYNEQFF. Written as DNA, the CDR3 is TGTGCCAGCAGCCCGGGACAGGATTTCTACAATGAGCAGTTCTTC.

The genes are TRBV12-5 and TRBJ2-7; D call uncertain. Germline loops: CDR1 LGHNT, CDR2 FRNRAP. V lost 0 bases and J 5 bases, leaving 11 bases between the germline ends. This CDR3 is built from 14 residues. This CDR3 is CASGLVPGYHEQYF. The CDR3 DNA follows: TGTGCTAGTGGTTTGGTACCCGGGTACCACGAGCAGTACTTC.

The rearrangement links TRBV7-9 to TRBJ1-1; TRBD1 might be the D (6 bases). The CDR3 sequence is 15 residues long. Germline-derived CDR1 and CDR2 are SEHNR and FQNEAQ (reference sequence). The V gene lost 5 bases and the J gene lost 0 bases, with 13 bases spanning the gap. CDR3 protein: CASSPSDSLNTEAFF. The CDR3 DNA sequence: TGTGCCAGCAGCCCCTCGGACAGCTTGAACACTGAAGCTTTCTTT.

This chain links TRBV11-2 with TRBJ2-3, with a weak D call TRBD2 (5 bases). The CDR3 has 18 residues. V shed 5 bases and J shed 0 bases, with 21 bases lying between them. CDR1 and CDR2 from the germline V gene are SGHAT and FQNNGV. The CDR3 spells CASSARRGSFSSTDTQYF. CDR3 DNA sequence: TGTGCCAGCAGCGCACGACGAGGGAGTTTTTCTAGCACAGATACGCAGTATTTT. Looking up the rest from reference TRBV11-2 and TRBJ2-3 gives the full variable domain: EAGVAQSPRYKIIEKRQSVAFWCNPISGHATLYWYQQILGQGPKLLIQFQNNGVVDDSQLPKDRFSAERLKGVDSTLKIQPAKLEDSAVYLCASSARRGSFSSTDTQYFGPGTRLTVL.

The rearrangement uses TRBV5-1 and TRBJ2-7; TRBD1 agrees at 8 bases. CDR1 is SGHRS and CDR2 is YFSETQ in the germline V gene. The ends lost 4 bases at V and 5 bases at J; junction bases unmatched: 5. The CDR3 loop spans 13 amino acids. The CDR3 loop is CASSVRTGNEQYF. CDR3 in DNA: TGCGCCAGCAGCGTACGGACAGGGAACGAGCAGTACTTC.

This clone occurred a few times. V and J are TRBV7-2 and TRBJ2-2, with TRBD1 identical over 10 bases. Germline loops: CDR1 SGHTA, CDR2 FQGNSA. V lost 8 bases and J lost 1; bases outside the gene matches: 4. The CDR3 length is 15 residues. The chain's CDR3 is CASLGDRGNTGELFF. The DNA of the CDR3 is TGTGCCAGCCTCGGGGACAGGGGGAACACCGGGGAGCTGTTTTTT.

This sequence joins TRBV7-8 and TRBJ2-3, with D perhaps TRBD2 (6 bases). This CDR3 comprises 18 residues. Trimming took off 1 base at V and 4 bases at J, with 21 bases between the two ends. Germline values: CDR1 SGHVS, CDR2 FQNEAQ. CDR3 protein: CASSLDTGTPTHPDTQYF. The CDR3 DNA follows: TGTGCCAGCAGCTTAGATACCGGGACTCCCACGCATCCAGATACGCAGTATTTT.